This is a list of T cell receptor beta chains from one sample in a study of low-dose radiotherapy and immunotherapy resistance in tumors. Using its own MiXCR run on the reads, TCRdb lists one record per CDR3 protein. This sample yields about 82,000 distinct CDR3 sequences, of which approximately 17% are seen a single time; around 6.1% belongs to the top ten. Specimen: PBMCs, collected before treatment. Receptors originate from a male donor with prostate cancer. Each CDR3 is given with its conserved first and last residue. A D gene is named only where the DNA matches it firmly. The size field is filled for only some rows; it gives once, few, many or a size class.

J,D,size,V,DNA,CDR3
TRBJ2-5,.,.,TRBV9,TGTGCCAGCAGCGTAGCAGTAGGGGCGAAGTACCAAGAGACCCAGTACTTC,CASSVAVGAKYQETQYF
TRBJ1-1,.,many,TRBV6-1,TGTGCCAGCAGTGGAGGGGTGGCGGCTAACACTGAAGCTTTCTTT,CASSGGVAANTEAFF
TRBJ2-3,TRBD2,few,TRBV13,TGTGCCAGCAGCCCCCTAGCGGAGACAGATACGCAGTATTTT,CASSPLAETDTQYF
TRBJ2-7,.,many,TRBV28,TGTGCCAGCACCCGCACACGCTACGAGCAGTACTTC,CASTRTRYEQYF
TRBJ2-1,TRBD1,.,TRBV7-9,TGTGCCAGCAGCTCGTTGGACAGGGTAGTCGATGAGCAGTTCTTC,CASSSLDRVVDEQFF
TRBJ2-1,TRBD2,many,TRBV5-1,TGCGCCAGCAGCTTGTACTTAGCGGGGGCAGGTTACAATGAGCAGTTCTTC,CASSLYLAGAGYNEQFF
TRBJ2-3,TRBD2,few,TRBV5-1,TGCGCCAGCAGCGGGGGACTAGCGGGGCGCACAGATACGCAGTATTTT,CASSGGLAGRTDTQYF
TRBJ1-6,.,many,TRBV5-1,TGCGCCAGCAGCTTCCGGGGGGCAGTTCGGAATTCACCCCTCCACTTT,CASSFRGAVRNSPLHF
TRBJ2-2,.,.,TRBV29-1,TGCAGCGTTGCAGGTCGGGGGGCAACCGGGGAGCTGTTTTTT,CSVAGRGATGELFF
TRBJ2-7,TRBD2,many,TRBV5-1,TGCGCCAGCAGCCGACAACTAGCGGCAGCCTACGAGCAGTACTTC,CASSRQLAAAYEQYF
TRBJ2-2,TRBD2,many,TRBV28,TGTGCCAGCAGAATGAGCGGGGGGAACACCGGGGAGCTGTTTTTT,CASRMSGGNTGELFF
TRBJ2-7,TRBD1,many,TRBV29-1,TGCAGCGTTGGGGGACAGGGGTCCTCCTACGAGCAGTACTTC,CSVGGQGSSYEQYF
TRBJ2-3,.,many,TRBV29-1,TGCAGCGTTGAAGAGTCCCTACCCATACCCACAGATACGCAGTATTTT,CSVEESLPIPTDTQYF
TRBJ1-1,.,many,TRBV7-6,TGTGCCAGCAGCTTAGACACCAGGGGCCTGAACACTGAAGCTTTCTTT,CASSLDTRGLNTEAFF
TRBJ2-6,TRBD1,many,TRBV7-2,TGTGCCAGCAGCTCCCGGGACAGGGTTGCTGGGGCCAACGTCCTGACTTTC,CASSSRDRVAGANVLTF
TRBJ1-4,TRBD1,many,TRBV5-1,TGCGCCAGCAGCTCGGGCTCTCCGGGACAGGGATTTGCAACTAATGAAAAACTGTTTTTT,CASSSGSPGQGFATNEKLFF
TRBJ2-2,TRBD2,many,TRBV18,TGTGCCAGCTCACTCGGGACTAAGAACACCGGGGAGCTGTTTTTT,CASSLGTKNTGELFF
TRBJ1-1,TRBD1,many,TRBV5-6,TGTGCCAGCAGCTATGGACAGGGGGCTCTGAACACTGAAGCTTTCTTT,CASSYGQGALNTEAFF
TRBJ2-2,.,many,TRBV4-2,TGTGCCAGCAGCCGACTCAGCAGGTCGTCGGGCACCGGGGAGCTGTTTTTT,CASSRLSRSSGTGELFF
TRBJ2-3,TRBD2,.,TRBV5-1,TGCGCCAGCAGCTGGAACGGGGGGGCTCTTGATACGCAGTATTTT,CASSWNGGALDTQYF
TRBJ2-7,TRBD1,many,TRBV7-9,TGTGCCAGCAGCCGGGCACAGGGGCACGAGCAGTACTTC,CASSRAQGHEQYF
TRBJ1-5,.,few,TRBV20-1,TGCAGTGCTAGAGGACAGTGGGGCAATCAGCCCCAGCATTTT,CSARGQWGNQPQHF
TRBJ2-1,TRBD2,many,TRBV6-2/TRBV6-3,TGTGCCAGCAGTTATAGGGGGACTAGCGGGAGGGGATTCGGCAATGAGCAGTTCTTC,CASSYRGTSGRGFGNEQFF